The rows below give T cell receptor beta chains drawn from one sample of a study of T cells in Graves' hyperthyroidism and ophthalmopathy. TCRdb re-analysed the multiplex PCR reads in MiXCR, keeping a single row per CDR3 protein. The data show hundreds of thousands of distinct CDR3 sequences, 14% seen once. Input material: blood. The receptors stem from a woman between 18 and 29 years old with Graves' hyperthyroidism. The CDR3 runs from the conserved cysteine through the conserved F or W. Fields, in order: V gene, D gene, clone size, J gene, CDR3 DNA, CDR3 protein. D genes are given only for firm matches. Part of the rows lack a size; the others show once, few, many or a class for expanded clones.

V: TRBV12-3/TRBV12-4
D: NA
size: many
J: TRBJ2-1
DNA: TGTGCCAGCAGGTCCGACCGCGGGAAAAGCTCCTACAATGAGCAGTTCTTC
CDR3: CASRSDRGKSSYNEQFF

V: TRBV11-3
D: NA
size: many
J: TRBJ1-1
DNA: TGTGCCAGCAGTTTGGCGGAGAACACTGAAGCTTTCTTT
CDR3: CASSLAENTEAFF

V: TRBV11-2
D: NA
size: NA
J: TRBJ2-7
DNA: TGTGCCAGCAGCTTAGATTACAGGGTCGGAGGGTACGAGCAGTACTTC
CDR3: CASSLDYRVGGYEQYF

V: TRBV10-3
D: NA
size: NA
J: TRBJ2-7
DNA: TGTGCCATCATGCCACGGGGGGCCCCCGAGCAGTACTTC
CDR3: CAIMPRGAPEQYF

V: TRBV10-3
D: TRBD1
size: few
J: TRBJ2-3
DNA: TGTGCCATCAGTGGACAGGGGTATTCAGATACGCAGTATTTT
CDR3: CAISGQGYSDTQYF

V: TRBV10-3
D: TRBD2
size: many
J: TRBJ2-1
DNA: TGTGCCATCAGTGAGTTAGGGCTAGCGGGGAACAATGAGCAGTTCTTC
CDR3: CAISELGLAGNNEQFF

V: TRBV3-1
D: NA
size: many
J: TRBJ1-1
DNA: TGTGCCAGCAGCCAAGTTGGCAGGGCGGCTGAAGCTTTCTTT
CDR3: CASSQVGRAAEAFF

V: TRBV7-6
D: TRBD2
size: many
J: TRBJ2-1
DNA: TGTGCCAGCAGCTTAACTAGCGGAGTGGGCTACAATGAGCAGTTCTTC
CDR3: CASSLTSGVGYNEQFF

V: TRBV12-3/TRBV12-4
D: NA
size: many
J: TRBJ2-7
DNA: TGTGCCAGCAGTATCCAGGTTAGGGCATACGAGCAGTACTTC
CDR3: CASSIQVRAYEQYF

V: TRBV30
D: NA
size: many
J: TRBJ2-7
DNA: TGTGCCTGGAGTGTTTCTAGTTGGTCCGACGAGCAGTACTTC
CDR3: CAWSVSSWSDEQYF

V: TRBV28
D: NA
size: many
J: TRBJ2-7
DNA: TGTGCCAGCAGTTTAAGTGGGCCAGGACGCTCCTACGAGCAGTACTTC
CDR3: CASSLSGPGRSYEQYF

V: TRBV7-9
D: NA
size: few
J: TRBJ2-7
DNA: TGTGCCAGCAGCTTATACGAGGGCTACGAGCAGTACTTC
CDR3: CASSLYEGYEQYF

V: TRBV11-3
D: NA
size: many
J: TRBJ2-1
DNA: TGTGCCAGCAGCTACGACTTTAACAATGAGCAGTTCTTC
CDR3: CASSYDFNNEQFF

V: TRBV12-3/TRBV12-4
D: TRBD1
size: NA
J: TRBJ1-3
DNA: TGTGCCAGCAGCCGTCTGACAGGGTTGGGGAACACCATATATTTT
CDR3: CASSRLTGLGNTIYF

V: TRBV6-9
D: NA
size: NA
J: TRBJ2-5
DNA: TGTGCCAGCAGTTACCCTGGACATCAAGAGACCCAGTACTTC
CDR3: CASSYPGHQETQYF

V: TRBV10-3
D: NA
size: many
J: TRBJ1-2
DNA: TGTGCCATCACGCAGGGTCTAGGGTATGGCTACACCTTC
CDR3: CAITQGLGYGYTF

V: TRBV20-1
D: TRBD2
size: many
J: TRBJ2-1
DNA: TGCAGTGCTCAAGCTCGCCTAGCGGTTAACTACAATGAGCAGTTCTTC
CDR3: CSAQARLAVNYNEQFF

V: TRBV7-3
D: NA
size: once
J: TRBJ1-2
DNA: TGTGCCAGCAGCCCTTCCGGGACGGAAACGAACTATGGCTACACCTTC
CDR3: CASSPSGTETNYGYTF

V: TRBV7-2
D: NA
size: many
J: TRBJ1-5
DNA: TGTGCCAGCAGCCGGACGGAGTATAGCAATCAGCCCCAGCATTTT
CDR3: CASSRTEYSNQPQHF

V: TRBV12-3/TRBV12-4
D: NA
size: once
J: TRBJ2-7
DNA: TGTGCCAGCAGTTTTGGCGGAGGGGTGAACGAGCAGTACTTC
CDR3: CASSFGGGVNEQYF

V: TRBV4-1
D: TRBD2
size: NA
J: TRBJ2-1
DNA: TGCGCCAGCAGCAGACACGGGACTAGCGGTGACTACAATGAGCAGTTCTTC
CDR3: CASSRHGTSGDYNEQFF

V: TRBV5-1
D: TRBD2
size: many
J: TRBJ2-1
DNA: TGCGCCAGCAGAGTCCTCAGCGGGAGGCCGTACAATGAGCAGTTCTTC
CDR3: CASRVLSGRPYNEQFF

V: TRBV6-5
D: TRBD1
size: many
J: TRBJ2-5
DNA: TGTGCCAGCAGTTATGGGACAGGGGCGTCGGAGACCCAGTACTTC
CDR3: CASSYGTGASETQYF

V: TRBV11-2
D: NA
size: many
J: TRBJ1-1
DNA: TGTGCCAGCAGCTTAGGATGGGGCGCGAACACTGAAGCTTTCTTT
CDR3: CASSLGWGANTEAFF